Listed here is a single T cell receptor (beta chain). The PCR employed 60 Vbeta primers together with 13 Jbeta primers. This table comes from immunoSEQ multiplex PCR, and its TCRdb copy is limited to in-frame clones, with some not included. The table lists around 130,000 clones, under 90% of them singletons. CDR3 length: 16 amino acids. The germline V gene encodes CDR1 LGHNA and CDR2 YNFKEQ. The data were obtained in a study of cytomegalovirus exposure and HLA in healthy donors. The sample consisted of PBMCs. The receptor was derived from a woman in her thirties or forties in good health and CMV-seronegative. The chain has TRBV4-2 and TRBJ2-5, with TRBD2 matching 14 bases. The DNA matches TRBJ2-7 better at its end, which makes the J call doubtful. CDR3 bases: TGTGCCAGCAGCCAAGTGGGGACTAGCGGGAGTAACGAGCAGTACTTC. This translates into CASSQVGTSGSNEQYF.